The next 20 T cell receptor beta chains were all read from a single sample in a study of neurological immune-mediated disorders. TCRdb redid the calling of the 5' RACE reads with MiXCR, one entry per CDR3 protein. The profile shows over 25,000 distinct CDR3 sequences, more than 10% of them singletons. Sequencing input: PBMCs. These receptors were obtained from a man in his 60s in good health.

At least ten counts were recorded for this clonotype. The chain couples TRBV7-6 to TRBJ2-1; 10 positions match TRBD2. This CDR3 has 16 residues. With 4 bases clipped from V and 4 bases from J, the junction kept 7 bases outside the gene matches. From germline, CDR1 is SGHVS and CDR2 FNYEAQ. The CDR3 DNA sequence: TGTGCCAGCAGCTCCGAGACTAGCGGGCGGTACAATGAGCAGTTCTTC. Its protein product is CASSSETSGRYNEQFF.

In its sample, this clonotype was seen many times. The genes are TRBV5-1 and TRBJ2-7; 8 bases fit TRBD2. Germline CDR1 reads SGHRS; CDR2 reads YFSETQ. Trimming took 5 bases from V and 3 from J; bases not matched to a gene: 4. This CDR3 contains 13 residues. DNA for the CDR3: TGCGCCAGCAGTAGCACTAGCGGCTACGAGCAGTACTTC. Translation gives CASSSTSGYEQYF.

This clonotype was picked up many times. The chain links TRBV5-1 to TRBJ2-7, with D hard to call. Germline V gene lookup returns CDR1 SGHRS and CDR2 YFSETQ. There are 15 residues in the CDR3. The V gene lost 0 bases and the J gene lost 0 bases, with 10 bases spanning the gap. The CDR3 loop reads CASSLGGRSSYEQYF. CDR3 nucleotide sequence: TGCGCCAGCAGCTTGGGAGGAAGGAGCTCCTACGAGCAGTACTTC.

This clonotype was seen many times. The chain recombines TRBV20-1 with TRBJ2-5; TRBD2 matches at 10 bases. CDR1 is DFQATT, CDR2 SNEGSKA, per germline (reference sequence). CDR3 length: 16 amino acids. With V trimmed by 3 bases and J by 5 bases, 12 bases remained unmatched. This chain's CDR3 is CSASIGPSGSSETQYF. The CDR3 coding sequence is TGCAGTGCTAGTATCGGTCCTAGCGGGAGTTCTGAGACCCAGTACTTC.

Relative to its sample, this clonotype is medium-sized. The V gene is TRBV9, the J gene TRBJ2-1; 7 bases line up with TRBD1. Per the germline V gene, CDR1 is SGDLS and CDR2 is YYNGEE. The J segment lost 7 bases and the V segment lost 4 bases, leaving 11 bases of the junction unmatched. The CDR3 extends over 15 amino acids. CDR3 coding DNA: TGTGCCAGCAGCCTAAGGACAGGCCCTCGGAATGAGCAGTTCTTC. Protein: CASSLRTGPRNEQFF.

The sample holds many counts of this clonotype. V gene TRBV3-1 combines with J gene TRBJ1-1; D is ambiguous. This CDR3 has 13 amino acids. Between the trimmed V and J ends, which lost 4 bases and 10 bases, there was a span of 16 bases. Germline V gives CDR1 LGHDT, CDR2 YNNKEL (reference sequence). In nucleotides, the CDR3 is TGTGCCAGCAGCCCCGGGTTGGTCTATCCAGCTTTCTTT. Translated: CASSPGLVYPAFF.

At least ten counts were recorded for this clonotype. The V and J genes are TRBV20-1 and TRBJ2-1; D gene uncertain. The germline V gene encodes CDR1 DFQATT and CDR2 SNEGSKA (reference sequence). CDR3 length equals 15 residues. Trimming took off 3 bases at V and 0 bases at J, with 12 bases between the two ends. In nucleotides, the CDR3 is TGCAGTGCTAGTTGGCTGAAGAGCTCCTACAATGAGCAGTTCTTC. It specifies CSASWLKSSYNEQFF.

This clonotype was recorded at least ten times. The chain recombines TRBV5-1 with TRBJ2-7; the D is unclear. CDR1 and CDR2 from the germline V gene are SGHRS and YFSETQ. Trimming cost V 6 bases and J 3 bases, with 16 bases left between them. The CDR3 runs to 14 residues. The CDR3 DNA follows: TGCGCCAGCAAACAAACGACGGCGGACTACGAGCAGTACTTC. Its translation is CASKQTTADYEQYF.

The table lists this clonotype with many counts. The chain links TRBV5-1 to TRBJ1-1, with 9 bases lining up with TRBD1. The CDR3 is made up of 16 amino acids. Germline CDR1 is SGHRS and CDR2 is YFSETQ. The junction had 8 bases not matched to a gene; V was cut back by 4 bases and J by 1 base. The CDR3 reads CASSLDLQGANTEAFF. CDR3 DNA: TGCGCCAGCAGCCTGGACCTACAGGGGGCGAACACTGAAGCTTTCTTT.

This clonotype occurred many times. The V call is TRBV6-1, the J call TRBJ2-7; 9 bases are shared with TRBD1. From germline, CDR1 is MNHNS and CDR2 SASEGT. V lost 6 bases, J lost 4 bases, and 4 bases stayed unmatched. The CDR3 loop spans 13 amino acids. CDR3 coding DNA: TGTGCCAGCAGCCGGGACAGGGAGTACGAGCAGTACTTC. Protein product: CASSRDREYEQYF.

By share of the sample, this clonotype is medium-sized. The chain has TRBV6-4 and TRBJ2-3; D not resolved. V lost 5 bases and J lost 2, with 8 bases in between. CDR1 is MRHNA and CDR2 is SNTAGT in the germline V gene. The CDR3 length is 13 residues. Written as DNA, the CDR3 is TGTGCCAGCAGTCTCAAGGACACAGATACGCAGTATTTT. It specifies CASSLKDTDTQYF.

At least ten counts were recorded for this clonotype. This sequence joins TRBV7-2 and TRBJ2-3; possible D gene TRBD1, 6 bases. Germline CDR1 and CDR2: SGHTA and FQGNSA. V lost 5 bases, J lost 1 base, and 25 bases lay in between. The CDR3 totals 19 residues. The CDR3 coding sequence is TGTGCCAGCAGCCCGAAGGGGGATGGAAGCAGGTGGGGCACAGATACGCAGTATTTT. It encodes CASSPKGDGSRWGTDTQYF.

By sample share, this clonotype is medium-sized. The chain has TRBV12-3 or TRBV12-4 and TRBJ2-7, with D possibly TRBD2 on 6 matching bases. The CDR3 length is 11 residues. Trimming pared 11 bases from V and 6 bases from J, leaving 14 bases between. CDR3 sequence (DNA): TGTGCCTCAGGGATGGGGGGCGAGCAGTACTTC. Protein: CASGMGGEQYF.

On this clonotype itself: A read error may explain this, as a much larger clone is one base away. The chain is built from TRBV5-6 and TRBJ2-1, with unresolved D. The V gene's germline CDR1 is SGHDT and CDR2 YYEEEE. The CDR3 is 13 amino acids. CDR3 region: CASSSSSYNDQFF. Written as DNA, the CDR3 is TGTGCCAGCAGCTCATCCTCTTACAATGATCAGTTCTTC. Full variable domain (rest looked up from reference TRBV5-6 and TRBJ2-1): DAGVTQSPTHLIKTRGQQVTLRCSPKSGHDTVSWYQQALGQGPQFIFQYYEEEERQRGNFPDRFSGHQFPNYSSELNVNALLLGDSALYLCASSSSSYNDQFFGPGTRLTVL.

This clonotype showed up many times. This chain uses TRBV11-2 with TRBJ1-5; D unclear. The CDR3 length is 15 residues. V lost 2 bases and J 0 bases, leaving 8 bases between the germline ends. CDR1 SGHAT and CDR2 FQNNGV come from the germline V gene. The CDR3 DNA reads TGTGCCAGCAGCTTATGGCCGGATAGCAATCAGCCCCAGCATTTT. Translating gives CASSLWPDSNQPQHF.

The DNA for the CDR3 is TGCAGTGCTAGAGACCCCCAGGGGGCGTCTTACGAGCAGTACTTC. Amino acid sequence: CSARDPQGASYEQYF. The genes are TRBV20-1 and TRBJ2-7, with TRBD1 identical over 8 bases. The ends lost 0 bases at V and 4 bases at J; junction bases unmatched: 8. This CDR3 is built from 15 residues. CDR1 DFQATT and CDR2 SNEGSKA come from the germline V gene (reference sequence).

Judged by abundance, this clonotype is medium-sized. As DNA, the CDR3 is TGTGCCAGCAGCGGACAGTCGAACTCTGGAAACACCATATATTTT. Protein product: CASSGQSNSGNTIYF. This chain joins TRBV28 and TRBJ1-3; D might be TRBD1 (6 bases). The germline gives CDR1 MDHEN, CDR2 SYDVKM. Trimming removed 6 bases from V and 0 bases from J, with 12 bases in between. There are 15 residues in the CDR3.

This clonotype was observed at least ten times. The rearrangement joins TRBV6-5 to TRBJ2-1; the match to TRBD1 covers 7 bases. Germline CDR1 reads MNHEY; CDR2 reads SVGAGI. The CDR3 length is 13 residues. The junction had 8 bases not matched to a gene; V was cut back by 5 bases and J by 10 bases. CDR3 loop: CASSRGRDREQFF. The DNA of the CDR3 is TGTGCCAGCAGTCGGGGCAGGGACAGAGAGCAGTTCTTC.

About this clonotype: The junction does not match germline at one end; this may be a read error. The chain couples TRBV29-1 to TRBJ2-7, with TRBD2 matching over 10 bases. In germline, CDR1 is SQVTM, CDR2 ANQGSEA. The CDR3 has 11 amino acids. CDR3 amino acids: CGGLADYEHYF. CDR3 sequence (DNA): TGCGGCGGACTAGCGGACTACGAGCACTACTTC.

The table lists this clonotype with many counts. The chain combines TRBV25-1 with TRBJ1-1, with D maybe TRBD1 (5 bases). V shed 4 bases and J shed 4 bases, with 16 bases lying between them. This CDR3 comprises 15 residues. Germline CDR1 MGHDK, CDR2 SYGVNS. The CDR3 DNA sequence: TGTGCCAGCAGTGTGGGTTTAGACAGAATCACTGAAGCTTTCTTT. Translating gives CASSVGLDRITEAFF.